One T cell receptor beta chain is described in this entry. Its antigen remains unidentified. Germline-derived CDR1 and CDR2 are SGHRS and YFSETQ. V was cut by 2 bases and J by 7 bases, with 7 bases left in between. There are 11 residues in the CDR3. Measured with immunoSEQ multiplex PCR; TCRdb has only the in-frame clones, and not every one. The sample holds some 83,000 clones, over 90% seen once. This record belongs to a study of OX40 agonist ivuxolimab in advanced cancers. About the research overall: The study gave patients intravenous ivuxolimab at 0.01 to 10 mg/kg every 2 weeks. Two patients with cutaneous melanoma and one with hepatocellular carcinoma, three in total, showed partial responses. Study-level points and caveats: Relative to CD4+ cells, CD8+ T cells on average had more expanded clones.

V is TRBV5-1 and J is TRBJ2-7; weak D call: TRBD1 (5 bases). Sequenced material: CD4+ or CD8+ T cells sorted from blood, taken in a trial of the OX40 agonist ivuxolimab. The receptor was derived from an adult with an advanced solid tumor such as melanoma, head and neck, liver or kidney cancer. The CDR3, as DNA: TGCGCCAGCAGCTTCGCAGGGGAGCAGTACTTC. Translated, it gives CASSFAGEQYF.